Presented here are 28 T cell receptor beta chains from one specimen sequenced in a study of prognosis after radiotherapy for stage I lung cancer. Starting from genomic DNA, TCR beta CDR3 was amplified through two-round multiplex PCR. Round-one PCR had primers specific to each TRBV and TRBJ gene. TCRdb re-called the multiplex PCR reads with MiXCR, one entry per CDR3 protein. The table records some 34,000 distinct CDR3 sequences, approximately 36% of them present only once. The source material was PBMCs, sampled before or after stereotactic body radiation therapy (not recorded which). The receptors come from a donor aged 50 or older with non-small cell lung cancer.

This clonotype was found many times. The V gene is TRBV12-3 or TRBV12-4, the J gene TRBJ1-5; 10 nucleotides agree with TRBD1. The CDR3 consists of 13 residues. V lost 6 bases, J lost 5 bases, and 1 base stayed unmatched. The CDR3 DNA follows: TGTGCCAGCAGCGACAGGGGGCATCAGCCCCAGCATTTT. Translated: CASSDRGHQPQHF.

This chain joins TRBV6-1 and TRBJ2-2; perhaps TRBD2 as D (6 bases). The V and J ends lost 7 bases and 0 bases respectively, with 24 bases between them. There are 19 residues in the CDR3. Germline CDR1 reads MNHNS; CDR2 reads SASEGT. The CDR3 region is CASILLTIGGVANTGELFF. For the CDR3, the DNA is TGTGCCAGCATATTACTGACTATCGGGGGAGTCGCGAACACCGGGGAGCTGTTTTTT.

There are many counts of this clonotype. The chain links TRBV2 to TRBJ2-7; tentative D call: TRBD1 (5 bases). The V end lost 2 bases, the J end lost 0 bases, and 8 bases lay between the germline ends. Germline V gives CDR1 SNHLY, CDR2 FYNNEI. The CDR3 is 14 residues long. CDR3 sequence: CASSERGLSYEQYF. CDR3 bases: TGTGCCAGCAGTGAAAGGGGTCTCTCCTACGAGCAGTACTTC.

This clonotype was seen at least ten times. CDR3 coding DNA: TGTGCCAGCGGACCCCACCGGGACAGCTCCTACGAGCAGTACTTC. This codes for CASGPHRDSSYEQYF. The chain employs TRBV7-9 and TRBJ2-7, with TRBD1 matching over 7 bases. Germline V gene lookup returns CDR1 SEHNR and CDR2 FQNEAQ (reference sequence). The junction had 10 bases not matched to a gene; V was cut back by 8 bases and J by 0 bases. This CDR3 is built from 15 residues.

In its sample, this clonotype was seen a few times. V and J are TRBV6-1 and TRBJ2-1; D might be TRBD2 (5 bases). The CDR3 extends over 12 amino acids. From germline, CDR1 is MNHNS and CDR2 SASEGT. Trimming took 5 bases from V and 10 from J, leaving 12 bases between them. CDR3 amino acids: CASSRSVSEQFF. The DNA of the CDR3 is TGTGCCAGCAGTCGTAGCGTGAGCGAGCAGTTCTTC.

This clonotype showed up many times. The chain is built from TRBV30 and TRBJ1-3; D uncertain. The CDR3 is 14 amino acids. V was trimmed by 0 bases and J by 0 bases, leaving 6 bases between them. The V gene's germline CDR1 is GTSNPN and CDR2 SVGIG (reference sequence). In DNA, the CDR3 is TGTGCCTGGAGTGTAATGAGCTCTGGAAACACCATATATTTT. Protein product: CAWSVMSSGNTIYF.

This chain joins TRBV7-2 and TRBJ1-2, with D possibly TRBD1 on 5 matching bases. Germline V lookup: CDR1 SGHTA, CDR2 FQGNSA. V was pared by 6 bases and J by 4 bases, with 27 bases between. The CDR3 runs to 18 residues. CDR3 nucleotide sequence: TGTGCCAGCAGTTACACCGCGGGACCCCAGAAAACCTCCTATGGCTACACCTTC. Protein sequence: CASSYTAGPQKTSYGYTF.

At least ten counts were recorded for this clonotype. The genes are TRBV19 and TRBJ1-4; no reliable D call. This CDR3 has 15 amino acids. The germline V and J ends were trimmed by 4 bases and 4 bases, with 13 bases remaining between them. CDR1 and CDR2 (germline): LNHDA, SQIVND (reference sequence). In DNA, the CDR3 is TGTGCCAGTAGTACCTTGGACGGTGATAATGAAAAACTGTTTTTT. Its protein is CASSTLDGDNEKLFF.

This clonotype was found many times. This chain uses TRBV24-1 with TRBJ2-3; no reliable D call. The germline V gene has CDR1 KGHDR and CDR2 SFDVKD. Between the trimmed V and J ends, which lost 4 bases and 1 base, there was a span of 11 bases. The CDR3 has 15 amino acids. The CDR3 coding sequence is TGTGCCACCAGTGAAAGCGAACCGGGCACAGATACGCAGTATTTT. Protein: CATSESEPGTDTQYF.

In this sample, this clonotype is medium-sized. The J gene is TRBJ2-7, the V gene TRBV6-1; D tentatively reads TRBD1 or TRBD2 (5 bases each). The CDR3 extends over 14 amino acids. V dropped 7 bases and J dropped 5 bases, with 18 bases sitting between them. Germline assignment: CDR1 MNHNS and CDR2 SASEGT. CDR3 nucleotides: TGTGCCAGCATCCCAAGGGTTAGGGACCACGAGCAGTACTTC. The encoded protein is CASIPRVRDHEQYF.

This clonotype was seen repeatedly, ten times or more. V and J are TRBV5-1 and TRBJ1-6; a weak D match, TRBD1 (5 bases). The CDR3 consists of 13 residues. Trimming pared 4 bases from V and 8 bases from J, leaving 10 bases between. Germline CDR1 is SGHRS and CDR2 is YFSETQ. In DNA, the CDR3 is TGCGCCAGCAGCACCGGGGGGGATTCACCCCTCCACTTT. Amino acids: CASSTGGDSPLHF.

The chain carries TRBV7-6 and TRBJ2-2; 7 nucleotides agree with TRBD2. The CDR3 is 16 residues long. Germline V gene data show CDR1 as SGHVS and CDR2 as FNYEAQ. The J segment lost 3 bases and the V segment lost 5 bases, leaving 9 bases of the junction unmatched. In DNA, the CDR3 is TGTGCCAGCAGCACTAATAGCGGGTTATACACCGGGGAGCTGTTTTTT. This sequence encodes CASSTNSGLYTGELFF.

This clonotype appeared many times. V gene TRBV25-1 combines with J gene TRBJ1-4; D may be TRBD1 (5 bases). CDR3 length: 16 residues. Germline lookup yields CDR1 MGHDK and CDR2 SYGVNS. V was clipped by 1 base and J by 3 bases, with 12 bases between them. As DNA, the CDR3 is TGTGCCAGCAGTGAATCCCTCGGGGGGGCTAATGAAAAACTGTTTTTT. Residues: CASSESLGGANEKLFF.

At least ten counts were recorded for this clonotype. The V gene is TRBV19, the J gene TRBJ1-1; TRBD1 aligns across 9 bases. The CDR3 loop spans 14 amino acids. The V and J ends lost 5 bases and 6 bases, in that order; junction bases with no gene match: 7. Germline V lookup: CDR1 LNHDA, CDR2 SQIVND (reference sequence). The CDR3 bases are TGTGCCAGTAGTTCGGACAGGGGAAAGGCTGAAGCTTTCTTT. It translates to CASSSDRGKAEAFF.

In this sample, this clonotype turned up many times. This chain connects TRBV5-6 to TRBJ2-1, with D possibly matching TRBD2 (5 bases). The CDR3 length is 16 residues. V lost 1 base and J 7 bases, leaving 18 bases between the germline ends. CDR1 SGHDT and CDR2 YYEEEE come from the germline V gene. The CDR3 region has the DNA TGTGCCAGCAGCTTGTTAGTGGTCCCCTCGGGGAATGAGCAGTTCTTC. Its translation: CASSLLVVPSGNEQFF.

This clonotype is labeled as medium-sized. V usage is TRBV6-2 or TRBV6-3 and J usage is TRBJ2-7, with no clear D. Trimming stripped 5 bases from V and 6 bases from J, with 17 bases between. Per germline, CDR1 MNHEY and CDR2 SVGEGT. The CDR3 runs 14 residues. CDR3 loop: CASSSETPTVEQYF. As DNA, the CDR3 is TGTGCCAGCAGTAGCGAGACACCGACGGTCGAGCAGTACTTC.

V gene TRBV20-1 combines with J gene TRBJ1-1; tentatively, D is TRBD1 (5 bases). This CDR3 is built from 12 residues. Looked up from germline, CDR1 is DFQATT and CDR2 is SNEGSKA (reference sequence). V lost 7 bases and J lost 6, with 15 bases in between. CDR3 amino acids: CSVTEYRAEAFF. CDR3 DNA sequence: TGCAGTGTGACAGAGTACCGGGCTGAAGCTTTCTTT.

This clonotype was recorded many times. This chain uses TRBV11-2 with TRBJ1-2, with D tentatively TRBD1 (5 bases). V lost 3 bases, J lost 8 bases, and 16 bases lay in between. CDR3 length: 14 residues. The V gene's germline CDR1 is SGHAT and CDR2 FQNNGV. CDR3 coding DNA: TGTGCCAGCAGCTTTGACAGCCTCCGGGGCGGCTACACCTTC. Translating gives CASSFDSLRGGYTF.

A remark on this clonotype: Only one base separates this from a far larger clonotype, so it likely reflects a read error. The V and J genes are TRBV6-5 and TRBJ2-2; TRBD1 matches at 10 bases. The CDR3 length is 17 residues. The germline gives CDR1 MNHEY, CDR2 SVGAGI. CDR3 nucleotides: TGTGCCAGCAGTTTCAACCCGCCGGGACAGGGGACCGTGGAGCTGTTTTTT. Protein product: CASSFNPPGQGTVELFF.

This clonotype came up many times. The chain joins TRBV5-8 to TRBJ2-2; tentative D call: TRBD1 (6 bases). The CDR3 length is 17 residues. The V gene lost 4 bases and the J gene lost 10 bases, with 26 bases spanning the gap. Germline CDR1 reads SGHTS; CDR2 reads YDEGEE. CDR3 DNA: TGTGCCAGCAGCATACTCCGACAGGCGCTTTCACCGGTGGAGCTGTTTTTT. It translates to CASSILRQALSPVELFF.

By share of the sample, this clonotype is medium-sized. The V call is TRBV6-1, the J call TRBJ1-2, with 9 nucleotides matching TRBD1. Looked up from germline, CDR1 is MNHNS and CDR2 is SASEGT. V lost 5 bases and J lost 7; bases outside the gene matches: 8. This CDR3 has 14 amino acids. CDR3 in amino acids: CASSQGQGLSGYTF. CDR3 DNA: TGTGCCAGCAGTCAAGGACAGGGGCTGTCTGGCTACACCTTC.

This clonotype appeared once. The chain combines TRBV3-1 with TRBJ2-3; TRBD2 agrees at 7 bases. This CDR3 spans 14 amino acids. CDR1 and CDR2 from the germline V gene are LGHDT and YNNKEL (reference sequence). V was pared by 3 bases and J by 4 bases, with 4 bases of the junction left unmatched. CDR3 residues: CASSQRLASDTQYF. DNA of the CDR3: TGTGCCAGCAGCCAGAGACTAGCCTCAGATACGCAGTATTTT.

This clonotype has a count of ten or more. The chain recombines TRBV20-1 with TRBJ2-1, with 13 positions matching TRBD2. The CDR3 runs to 14 residues. V trimming: 4 bases; J trimming: 8 bases; junction bases outside the gene matches: 5. Germline CDR1 and CDR2: DFQATT and SNEGSKA (reference sequence). The CDR3 loop reads CSATTTSGRDEQFF. The CDR3 region has the DNA TGCAGTGCTACTACCACTAGCGGGAGGGATGAGCAGTTCTTC.

Of note for this clonotype: One junction end disagrees with the germline gene, perhaps due to a read error. CDR3 sequence reads: CASISSPGRTSGNTWELFF. The CDR3 DNA is TGTGCCAGCATTTCCTCCCCCGGCAGGACTAGCGGGAACACCTGGGAGCTGTTTTTT. The chain joins TRBV27 to TRBJ2-2, with 12 bases aligning to TRBD2. The CDR3 has 19 residues. Germline CDR1 MNHEY, CDR2 SMNVEV (reference sequence).

This clonotype was detected ten times or more. V and J are TRBV2 and TRBJ1-2, with D hard to call. Germline CDR1 reads SNHLY; CDR2 reads FYNNEI. Trimming cost V 4 bases and J 6 bases, with 9 bases left between them. This CDR3 spans 12 amino acids. For the CDR3, the DNA is TGTGCCAGCAGTGTGGGTGATGATGGCTACACCTTC. The encoded protein is CASSVGDDGYTF.

The table lists this clonotype with many counts. V usage is TRBV6-1 and J usage is TRBJ1-2, with 12 bases identical to TRBD1. The length of the CDR3 is 22 residues. V gave up 10 bases and J gave up 1 base; unmatched junction bases: 28. Germline CDR1 is MNHNS and CDR2 is SASEGT. CDR3 region: CAIPGQGAPTTAKPGLNYGYTF. CDR3 in DNA: TGTGCCATCCCGGGACAGGGGGCCCCTACGACCGCCAAACCGGGCCTTAACTATGGCTACACCTTC.

There are many counts of this clonotype. The rearrangement uses TRBV5-8 and TRBJ1-6; D uncertain. Germline CDR1 and CDR2: SGHTS and YDEGEE. The length of the CDR3 is 12 residues. The V gene lost 2 bases and the J gene lost 13 bases, with 10 bases spanning the gap. For the CDR3, the DNA is TGTGCCAGCAGCTTAAATCCGCGGCCCCTCCACTTT. Protein: CASSLNPRPLHF.

This clonotype has just a few counts. Being one base from a much bigger clone, this may be a read error. The chain couples TRBV7-2 to TRBJ2-1, with TRBD2 matching over 7 bases. The CDR3 runs 15 residues. The germline CDR1 and CDR2 sequences are SGHTA and FQGNSA. Trimming removed 8 bases from V and 2 bases from J; junction bases left unmatched: 9. The CDR3 region is CASGSSGGAYNEQFF. The CDR3 DNA sequence: TGTGCCAGCGGCTCTAGCGGAGGGGCCTACAATGAGCAGTTCTTC.